Presented here are 14 T cell receptor beta chains from one specimen sequenced in a study of response to subunit inactivated influenza vaccine listed by TCRdb under 2018. Libraries were made using RT-PCR. Sequencing instrument: Illumina HiSeq 2500. The public reads were run again by TCRdb, first through fastp at Q25 and then through MiXCR, and only productive beta chains were kept. CDR3 protein duplicates are merged, each entry listing the most common genes and DNA. This sample holds about 650,000 distinct CDR3 sequences; about 15% were observed only once. Of the sample, 7.6% is held by the ten largest clones. The starting material was PBMCs from blood, obtained around two weeks before vaccination. The receptors were sampled from a man over 45 who received an inactivated influenza vaccine. Donor details come from another sample of the same person, matched by shared clones.

This clonotype was detected only a few times. V gene TRBV6-1 combines with J gene TRBJ1-1, with D uncertain. Trimming pared 6 bases from V and 0 bases from J, leaving 17 bases between. CDR1 is MNHNS, CDR2 SASEGT, per germline. CDR3 length: 16 amino acids. CDR3 region: CASSKSPRIMNTEAFF. The CDR3 DNA reads TGTGCCAGCAGCAAATCCCCGCGGATCATGAACACTGAAGCTTTCTTT.

The DNA for the CDR3 is TGTGCCACCAGCGACTGGGGACTAGCCCCTCTCCAAGAGACCCAGTACTTC. Residues: CATSDWGLAPLQETQYF. This rearrangement joins TRBV15 to TRBJ2-5; 9 bases align to TRBD2. The V gene end was trimmed by 5 bases and the J gene end by 1 base; junction bases not matched to a gene: 11. The CDR3 has 17 residues. Per germline, CDR1 LNHNV and CDR2 YYDKDF (reference sequence).

This clonotype was counted a few times. The CDR3 DNA reads as TGTGCCAGCAGTTCTCCGGGACAGGGCCACAATGAGCAGTTCTTC. Protein product: CASSSPGQGHNEQFF. The chain links TRBV6-2 or TRBV6-3 to TRBJ2-1, with 9 positions matching TRBD1. CDR3 length equals 15 residues. The junction had 6 bases not matched to a gene; V was cut back by 4 bases and J by 5 bases. CDR1 is MNHEY and CDR2 is SVGEGT in the germline V gene.

The chain recombines TRBV4-2 with TRBJ2-1; TRBD2 is a possible D gene (6 bases). The CDR3 runs 16 residues. V was clipped by 0 bases and J by 4 bases, with 13 bases between them. Germline V gene lookup returns CDR1 LGHNA and CDR2 YNFKEQ. The CDR3 nucleotides are TGTGCCAGCAGCCAAGATAGCGGCCCCTCATACAATGAGCAGTTCTTC. Amino acids: CASSQDSGPSYNEQFF.

This clonotype occurred many times. This sequence joins TRBV20-1 and TRBJ1-5; 8 positions match TRBD1. J was trimmed by 4 bases and V by 3 bases; bases with no gene match: 2. The CDR3 contains 13 residues. Germline V gene sequence: CDR1 DFQATT, CDR2 SNEGSKA (reference sequence). CDR3: CSASRGQNQPQHF. The DNA of the CDR3 is TGCAGTGCTAGCAGGGGGCAAAATCAGCCCCAGCATTTT.

There are many counts of this clonotype. The V call is TRBV20-1, the J call TRBJ2-3; D gene ambiguous. Trimming left V 6 bases short and J 2 bases short, with 6 bases between. This CDR3 comprises 11 residues. CDR1 is DFQATT, CDR2 SNEGSKA, per germline (reference sequence). CDR3 amino acids: CSARLTDTQYF. In DNA form, the CDR3 reads TGCAGTGCCAGGCTCACAGATACGCAGTATTTT.

The V call is TRBV29-1, the J call TRBJ2-7; D gene unclear. V lost 4 bases and J 5 bases, leaving 12 bases between the germline ends. Germline-derived CDR1 and CDR2 are SQVTM and ANQGSEA. This CDR3 comprises 12 residues. The CDR3 sequence is CSVGGQPNEQYF. DNA of the CDR3: TGCAGCGTTGGAGGTCAGCCCAACGAGCAGTACTTC.

This clonotype appeared many times. V gene TRBV7-2 combines with J gene TRBJ2-7; D is undetermined. CDR3 length equals 15 residues. V lost 0 bases and J lost 0, with 9 bases in between. Germline loops: CDR1 SGHTA, CDR2 FQGNSA. The CDR3 nucleotides are TGTGCCAGCAGCTTAGCGCCGGAGTTCTCCTACGAGCAGTACTTC. Its translation: CASSLAPEFSYEQYF.

This clonotype was recorded many times. The rearrangement links TRBV7-2 to TRBJ2-1; a possible D gene is TRBD1 (6 bases). Trimming cost V 5 bases and J 6 bases, with 14 bases left between them. The V gene's germline CDR1 is SGHTA and CDR2 FQGNSA. The CDR3 has 14 residues. As DNA, the CDR3 is TGTGCCAGCAGCCTATGGACAGAAAGCAATGAGCAGTTCTTC. This gives the protein CASSLWTESNEQFF.

This clonotype was detected only a few times. This chain uses TRBV15 with TRBJ2-1, with 14 bases matching TRBD2. Trimming removed 5 bases from V and 7 bases from J; junction bases left unmatched: 4. Per the germline V gene, CDR1 is LNHNV and CDR2 is YYDKDF (reference sequence). The CDR3 spans 15 residues. The CDR3 loop is CATSARLAGGNEQFF. DNA for the CDR3: TGTGCCACCAGCGCCCGACTAGCGGGAGGGAATGAGCAGTTCTTC.

The rearrangement uses TRBV28 and TRBJ2-7; TRBD1 is a possible D gene (8 bases). This CDR3 is 14 amino acids long. V lost 6 bases and J lost 4, with 16 bases in between. Germline CDR1 is MDHEN and CDR2 is SYDVKM. CDR3 sequence reads: CASRSTGGAYEQYF. Here the CDR3 DNA reads TGTGCCAGCAGATCTACAGGGGGGGCGTACGAGCAGTACTTC.

The sample holds many counts of this clonotype. The rearrangement uses TRBV16 and TRBJ2-1, with D hard to call. Trimming shortened V by 6 bases and J by 9 bases, and 15 bases separated the two germline ends. The CDR3 totals 13 residues. Germline values: CDR1 KGHSY, CDR2 FQNENV. CDR3 sequence (DNA): TGTGCCAGCAGTCCTACGGTCATAGGTGAGCAGTTCTTC. Its translation: CASSPTVIGEQFF.

This clonotype has ten or more counts. The chain is built from TRBV7-2 and TRBJ2-3; D gene unclear. Trimming took off 5 bases at V and 4 bases at J, with 13 bases between the two ends. The CDR3 covers 14 residues. From germline, CDR1 is SGHTA and CDR2 FQGNSA. CDR3 coding DNA: TGTGCCAGCAGCCCCCAACGTGGGGCAGATACGCAGTATTTT. Residues: CASSPQRGADTQYF.

This clonotype was observed a few times. CDR3 loop: CASSRLGHQIFTDTQYF. In DNA form, the CDR3 reads TGTGCCAGCAGTCGCCTGGGACACCAAATCTTCACAGATACGCAGTATTTT. The rearrangement joins TRBV27 to TRBJ2-3; possibly TRBD1 for D (6 bases). The germline CDR1 and CDR2 sequences are MNHEY and SMNVEV (reference sequence). The CDR3 sequence is 17 residues long. V lost 5 bases and J 2 bases, leaving 20 bases between the germline ends.